Listed here is a single T cell receptor beta chain. What it binds is unknown. Germline CDR1 and CDR2: SGHRS and YFSETQ. Between the trimmed V and J ends, which lost 5 bases and 0 bases, there was a span of 11 bases. This CDR3 has 14 amino acids. The data originate from a study of cytotoxic CD8 clonotypes in ibrutinib-treated CLL. Overall study context: More than 9 relapsed/refractory, roughly 16 treatment-naive; about 17 IGHV unmutated. After a median roughly 12 months on treatment (6 to 36), response samples were drawn. An average of about 250,000 productive templates and 80,000 to 95,000 productive rearrangements was obtained per sample.

General observations from the study: Clonality increased with ibrutinib response but returned toward baseline at progression.

The repertoire was sequenced with immunoSEQ multiplex PCR; TCRdb's copy has only in-frame clones and lacks some. The data show about 13,000 clones, around 70% seen once. This TCR derives from a human donor with chronic lymphocytic leukemia. The input for sequencing was PBMCs, taken before ibrutinib treatment. The rearrangement uses TRBV5-1 and TRBJ1-2; perhaps TRBD1 as D (6 bases). CDR3 amino acids: CASRGGQANYGYTF. The CDR3 DNA reads TGCGCCAGCAGGGGGGGGCAAGCTAACTATGGCTACACCTTC.